The 15 T cell receptor beta chains below come from one sample, sequenced in a study of cytomegalovirus exposure and HLA in healthy donors. Amplification used 60 Vbeta primers and 13 Jbeta primers. Only in-frame clones appear in the TCRdb table, and some are missing; sequencing was by immunoSEQ multiplex PCR. This sample's table has about 130,000 clones. The sequenced sample was PBMCs. Receptors were obtained from a man in his late teens or twenties in good health and CMV-seronegative.

The chain is built from TRBV30 and TRBJ1-2; unclear D gene. V gave up 4 bases and J gave up 4 bases, with 10 bases separating them. Germline V gives CDR1 GTSNPN, CDR2 SVGIG (reference sequence). The CDR3 covers 12 residues. The CDR3 bases are TGTGCCTGGACCGGGAAGACCTATGGCTACACCTTC. Translating gives CAWTGKTYGYTF.

The chain joins TRBV7-9 to TRBJ2-1; weak D call: TRBD1 (6 bases). The CDR3 extends over 14 amino acids. The ends were cut back, 5 bases at V and 7 bases at J, with 15 bases in the middle. Germline-derived CDR1 and CDR2 are SEHNR and FQNEAQ (reference sequence). The CDR3 DNA follows: TGTGCCAGCAGCGAGCAAAGGGGGAAAAATGAGCAGTTCTTC. Protein sequence: CASSEQRGKNEQFF.

This chain uses TRBV27 with TRBJ1-1, with D possibly TRBD1 on 6 matching bases. Per germline, CDR1 MNHEY and CDR2 SMNVEV (reference sequence). V dropped 2 bases and J dropped 9 bases, with 13 bases sitting between them. The CDR3 consists of 13 residues. CDR3 region: CASSLPGQTQAFF. DNA for the CDR3: TGTGCCAGCAGTTTACCCGGACAGACACAAGCTTTCTTT.

The chain joins TRBV6-5 to TRBJ2-3; 8 bases are a match to TRBD1. V lost 6 bases to trimming and J lost 4 bases; unmatched junction nucleotides: 9. The germline V gene encodes CDR1 MNHEY and CDR2 SVGAGI. The CDR3 sequence is 15 residues long. Here the CDR3 DNA reads TGTGCCAGCAGCACACCAGGGGGCAGTTCAGATACGCAGTATTTT. Amino acids: CASSTPGGSSDTQYF.

The V and J genes are TRBV7-9 and TRBJ2-5; 11 bases are shared with TRBD2. The assigned J gene may be wrong: the sequence end matches TRBJ2-7 better. Per the germline V gene, CDR1 is SEHNR and CDR2 is FQNEAQ (reference sequence). The CDR3 has 16 amino acids. The CDR3 DNA sequence: TGTGCCAGCAGCTCCCCGACTAGCGGGGACTCCTACGAGCAGTACTTC. Translated, it gives CASSSPTSGDSYEQYF.

V and J are TRBV19 and TRBJ2-7, with a possible D match to TRBD2 (5 bases). Deletions cut 1 base from V and 3 bases from J, with 13 bases between. The length of the CDR3 is 15 residues. In germline, CDR1 is LNHDA, CDR2 SQIVND (reference sequence). The chain's CDR3 is CASSIVWAGIYEQYF. The CDR3 region has the DNA TGTGCCAGTAGTATAGTTTGGGCCGGGATCTACGAGCAGTACTTC.

The CDR3: CASRVSSGNTIYF. CDR3 bases: TGTGCCAGCAGGGTGAGCTCTGGAAACACCATATATTTT. This rearrangement joins TRBV6-6 to TRBJ1-3; no clear D. Trimming left V 6 bases short and J 0 bases short, with 6 bases between. The CDR3 consists of 13 residues. Germline assignment: CDR1 MNHNY and CDR2 SVGAGI (reference sequence).

The V and J genes are TRBV7-2 and TRBJ1-2; 7 nucleotides agree with TRBD1. Looked up from germline, CDR1 is SGHTA and CDR2 is FQGNSA. This CDR3 region has 16 residues. V lost 5 bases and J lost 3; bases outside the gene matches: 12. The CDR3: CASSRDRAVKHYGYTF. The CDR3, as DNA: TGTGCCAGCAGCAGAGACAGGGCGGTAAAGCACTATGGCTACACCTTC.

The chain employs TRBV9 and TRBJ2-7; D is possibly TRBD1 (6 bases). The CDR3 spans 12 residues. In germline, CDR1 is SGDLS, CDR2 YYNGEE. V was trimmed by 3 bases and J by 3 bases, leaving 7 bases between them. The CDR3 loop is CASSGQDYEQYF. For the CDR3, the DNA is TGTGCCAGCAGCGGACAGGACTACGAGCAGTACTTC.

This rearrangement joins TRBV9 to TRBJ2-2; D is possibly TRBD1 (5 bases). Trimming removed 3 bases at V and 1 base at J, with 7 bases between. Germline-derived CDR1 and CDR2 are SGDLS and YYNGEE. CDR3 length equals 14 residues. Written as DNA, the CDR3 is TGTGCCAGCAGCGAGACAGTGAACACCGGGGAGCTGTTTTTT. This encodes CASSETVNTGELFF.

The chain couples TRBV5-4 to TRBJ1-2; TRBD1 matches 8 bases. The V gene's germline CDR1 is SGHNT and CDR2 YYREEE (reference sequence). The CDR3 loop spans 16 amino acids. The V and J ends lost 4 bases and 3 bases, in that order; junction bases with no gene match: 11. CDR3 residues: CASSPGGAGNYYGYTF. For the CDR3, the DNA is TGTGCCAGCAGCCCAGGGGGCGCAGGGAACTACTATGGCTACACCTTC.

The CDR3 sequence is CASSVGQGANEQFF. CDR3 sequence (DNA): TGTGCCAGTAGTGTAGGACAGGGGGCGAATGAGCAGTTCTTC. The chain has TRBV19 and TRBJ2-1; TRBD1 aligns across 11 bases. Looked up from germline, CDR1 is LNHDA and CDR2 is SQIVND (reference sequence). V was clipped by 5 bases and J by 7 bases; unmatched bases: 4. The CDR3 is made up of 14 amino acids. The full variable domain, completed using reference TRBV19 and TRBJ2-1, is DGGITQSPKYLFRKEGQNVTLSCEQNLNHDAMYWYRQDPGQGLRLIYYSQIVNDFQKGDIAEGYSVSREKKESFPLTVTSAQKNPTAFYLCASSVGQGANEQFFGPGTRLTVL.

This chain links TRBV30 with TRBJ2-7, with unresolved D. Trimming removed 4 bases at V and 0 bases at J, with 10 bases between. There are 13 residues in the CDR3. The germline V gene encodes CDR1 GTSNPN and CDR2 SVGIG (reference sequence). Written as DNA, the CDR3 is TGTGCCTGGAAACACGTTCACTCCTACGAGCAGTACTTC. It specifies CAWKHVHSYEQYF. Based on the CDR3 plus reference TRBV30 and TRBJ2-7, the full variable domain is SQTIHQWPATLVQPVGSPLSLECTVEGTSNPNLYWYRQAAGRGLQLLFYSVGIGQISSEVPQNLSASRPQDRQFILSSKKLLLSDSGFYLCAWKHVHSYEQYFGPGTRLTVT.

V gene TRBV30 combines with J gene TRBJ2-1, with D maybe TRBD2 (7 bases). Trimming stripped 8 bases from V and 3 bases from J, with 17 bases between. CDR1 is GTSNPN and CDR2 is SVGIG in the germline V gene (reference sequence). CDR3 length: 14 amino acids. CDR3 residues: CAASAGANYNEQFF. DNA of the CDR3: TGTGCCGCATCTGCGGGGGCCAACTACAATGAGCAGTTCTTC.

This chain joins TRBV14 and TRBJ2-5; 8 bases match TRBD1. The closer fit of TRBJ2-7 to the DNA end suggests the J call may be wrong. Per germline, CDR1 SGHDN and CDR2 FVKESK. The CDR3 length is 14 residues. CDR3 DNA sequence: TGTGCCAGCAGCCCTCAGGGGGCGCAGTACGAGCAGTACTTC. Its protein product is CASSPQGAQYEQYF.